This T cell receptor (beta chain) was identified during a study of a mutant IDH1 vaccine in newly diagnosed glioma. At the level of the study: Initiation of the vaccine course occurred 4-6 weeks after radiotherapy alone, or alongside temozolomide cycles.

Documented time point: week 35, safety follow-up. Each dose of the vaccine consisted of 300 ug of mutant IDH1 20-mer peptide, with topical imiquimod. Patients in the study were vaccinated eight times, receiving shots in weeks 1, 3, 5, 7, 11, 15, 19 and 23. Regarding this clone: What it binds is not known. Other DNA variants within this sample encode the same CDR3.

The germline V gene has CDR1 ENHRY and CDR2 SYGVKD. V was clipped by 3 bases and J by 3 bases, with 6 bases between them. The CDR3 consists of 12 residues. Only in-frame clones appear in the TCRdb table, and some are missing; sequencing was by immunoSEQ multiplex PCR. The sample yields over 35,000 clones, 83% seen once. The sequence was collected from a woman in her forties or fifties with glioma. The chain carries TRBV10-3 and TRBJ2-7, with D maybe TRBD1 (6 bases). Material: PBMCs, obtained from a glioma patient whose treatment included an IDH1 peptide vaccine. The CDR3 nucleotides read TGTGCCATCAGTGAACAGGGCTACGAGCAGTACTTC. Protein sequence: CAISEQGYEQYF.